These 12 T cell receptor beta chains were sequenced from one sample in a study of OX40 agonist ivuxolimab in advanced cancers. The repertoire was sequenced with immunoSEQ multiplex PCR; TCRdb's copy has only in-frame clones and lacks some. The sample has fewer than 90,000 clones; about nine tenths are singletons. The sample in question was CD4+ or CD8+ T cells sorted from blood, obtained in a trial of the OX40 agonist ivuxolimab. Receptors originate from an adult with an advanced solid tumor such as melanoma, head and neck, liver or kidney cancer.

The chain uses TRBV27 and TRBJ2-7, with TRBD2 matching over 11 bases. J lost 2 bases, V lost 6 bases, and 3 bases had no gene match. This CDR3 contains 14 residues. Germline lookup yields CDR1 MNHEY and CDR2 SMNVEV (reference sequence). The DNA of the CDR3 is TGTGCCAGCAGCAGACTAGCGGGGACCTACGAGCAGTACTTC. It specifies CASSRLAGTYEQYF.

CDR3 in DNA: TGTGCCACCACGACCCGAGGGCCAGGTTCTTTCACAGATACGCAGTATTTT. Translating it yields CATTTRGPGSFTDTQYF. The rearrangement uses TRBV7-8 and TRBJ2-3, with TRBD2 as a possible D gene (5 bases). The V gene's germline CDR1 is SGHVS and CDR2 FQNEAQ. This CDR3 is built from 17 residues. Between the trimmed V and J ends, which lost 10 bases and 2 bases, there was a span of 25 bases. Full variable domain (missing parts from reference TRBV7-8 and TRBJ2-3): GAGVSQSPRYKVAKRGQDVALRCDPISGHVSLFWYQQALGQGPEFLTYFQNEAQLDKSGLPSDRFFAERPEGSVSTLKIQRTQQEDSAVYLCATTTRGPGSFTDTQYFGPGTRLTVL.

The gene calls are TRBV9 and TRBJ1-3, with 8 positions matching TRBD1. V lost 1 base, J lost 2 bases, and 8 bases stayed unmatched. The CDR3 runs to 17 residues. The germline CDR1 and CDR2 sequences are SGDLS and YYNGEE. The chain's CDR3 is CASSVSRDRTTGNTIYF. In nucleotides, the CDR3 is TGTGCCAGCAGCGTATCCAGGGACAGGACGACTGGAAACACCATATATTTT.

J is TRBJ2-7 and V is TRBV7-2; the D gene is possibly TRBD1 (6 bases). The CDR3 length is 12 residues. Germline V gene sequence: CDR1 SGHTA, CDR2 FQGNSA. V dropped 4 bases and J dropped 6 bases, with 10 bases sitting between them. CDR3 loop: CASSSRGFEQYF. The CDR3 region has the DNA TGTGCCAGCAGCTCCAGGGGATTCGAGCAGTACTTC.

The V call is TRBV7-2, the J call TRBJ2-5; 13 bases agree with TRBD2. Germline V CDR1 and CDR2: SGHTA, FQGNSA. This CDR3 spans 14 amino acids. The trim removed 5 bases at V and 5 bases at J, leaving 2 bases unmatched. The CDR3 sequence: CASSPTSGRETQYF. CDR3 nucleotides: TGTGCCAGCAGCCCGACTAGCGGGAGGGAGACCCAGTACTTC. The whole variable domain, remainder taken from reference TRBV7-2 and TRBJ2-5, is GAGVSQSPSNKVTEKGKDVELRCDPISGHTALYWYRQSLGQGLEFLIYFQGNSAPDKSGLPSDRFSAERTGGSVSTLTIQRTQQEDSAVYLCASSPTSGRETQYFGPGTRLLVL.

CDR3 sequence: CASSPGGKIYNEQFF. CDR3 sequence (DNA): TGTGCCAGCTCACCAGGGGGCAAAATCTACAATGAGCAGTTCTTC. The V gene is TRBV18, the J gene TRBJ2-1; D is perhaps TRBD1 (6 bases). The CDR3 is 15 amino acids. Germline-derived CDR1 and CDR2 are KGHSH and LQKENI. Trimming pared 2 bases from V and 3 bases from J, leaving 11 bases between.

The genes are TRBV19 and TRBJ2-7, with TRBD2 matching over 9 bases. J was trimmed by 1 base and V by 7 bases; bases with no gene match: 5. The CDR3 is 14 amino acids. Germline V gives CDR1 LNHDA, CDR2 SQIVND (reference sequence). The CDR3 nucleotides are TGTGCCAGTATGGCTAGCGGGGTTTCCTACGAGCAGTACTTC. It specifies CASMASGVSYEQYF.

This sequence joins TRBV28 and TRBJ1-1; 7 bases fit TRBD1. Trimming cost V 5 bases and J 6 bases; bases outside gene matches: 18. The CDR3 covers 17 residues. Germline assignment: CDR1 MDHEN and CDR2 SYDVKM. The CDR3 DNA reads as TGTGCCAGCAGTAAACCCGGGACAGCTATAAGGATGGCTGAAGCTTTCTTT. It yields the protein CASSKPGTAIRMAEAFF.

This clone was recorded a few times. The genes are TRBV11-1 and TRBJ1-4; D ambiguous. With 3 bases removed from V and 3 bases from J, the gap between germline ends came to 11 bases. CDR3 length equals 15 residues. Germline CDR1 and CDR2: SGHAT and FQDESV (reference sequence). CDR3 amino acids: CASSFGRPSNEKLFF. DNA for the CDR3: TGTGCCAGCAGCTTTGGGCGGCCCTCTAATGAAAAACTGTTTTTT.

The V gene is TRBV7-6, the J gene TRBJ2-2; TRBD2 is a possible D gene (6 bases). Germline V gene data show CDR1 as SGHVS and CDR2 as FNYEAQ. Trimming took 5 bases from V and 4 from J, leaving 20 bases between them. The CDR3 consists of 17 residues. CDR3 bases: TGTGCCAGCAGCAGAGGGTTTCCAGCGGGCGGCACCGGGGAGCTGTTTTTT. Translation gives CASSRGFPAGGTGELFF.

A word on this clone: Other DNA variants within this sample encode the same CDR3. The V and J genes are TRBV7-3 and TRBJ2-1; D tentatively fits TRBD1 or TRBD2 (5 bases each). Germline-derived CDR1 and CDR2 are SGHTA and FQGTGA. The V gene lost 5 bases and the J gene lost 0 bases, with 17 bases spanning the gap. The CDR3 covers 17 residues. CDR3 coding DNA: TGTGCCAGCAGCACCGACTGGGGACGGAGCTCCTACAATGAGCAGTTCTTC. It yields the protein CASSTDWGRSSYNEQFF. Full variable domain (missing parts from reference TRBV7-3 and TRBJ2-1): GAGVSQTPSNKVTEKGKYVELRCDPISGHTALYWYRQSLGQGPEFLIYFQGTGAADDSGLPNDRFFAVRPEGSVSTLKIQRTERGDSAVYLCASSTDWGRSSYNEQFFGPGTRLTVL.

This clone was observed a handful of times. In nucleotides, the CDR3 is TGTGCCAGCAGCCGGGGAGGGAACACTGAAGCTTTCTTT. Its translation is CASSRGGNTEAFF. The chain has TRBV14 and TRBJ1-1, with D unclear. Trimming shortened V by 4 bases and J by 1 base, and 7 bases separated the two germline ends. CDR3 length: 13 amino acids. In germline, CDR1 is SGHDN, CDR2 FVKESK.